The 20 T cell receptor beta chains given below trace back to one sample, sequenced in a study of cytomegalovirus exposure and HLA in healthy donors. 60 Vbeta and 13 Jbeta primers were used in PCR. Profiled with immunoSEQ multiplex PCR; TCRdb holds only in-frame clones, not every one. The sample yields fewer than 50,000 clones, around 60% seen once. Specimen: PBMCs. Source of these receptors: a man in his 60s in good health and CMV-seropositive.

This chain joins TRBV1 and TRBJ2-5; the table's D call, TRBD2, has no DNA check behind it. The assigned J gene may be wrong: the sequence end matches TRBJ2-7 better. TRBV1 is a pseudogene locus. The CDR3 runs 19 residues. The chain's CDR3 is CTSSQDEGLAGETSYEQYF. As DNA, the CDR3 is TGCACCAGCAGCCAAGATGAAGGACTAGCGGGAGAGACCTCCTACGAGCAGTACTTC.

This sequence joins TRBV2 and TRBJ2-5; D unresolved. The DNA end is more similar to TRBJ2-7, so the J call may be wrong. The CDR3 runs 11 residues. The germline V gene encodes CDR1 SNHLY and CDR2 FYNNEI. In DNA, the CDR3 is TGTGCCAGCGCCCCTCAAGTCGAGCAGTACTTC. Protein product: CASAPQVEQYF.

In this sample, this clone turned up a few times. This rearrangement joins TRBV28 to TRBJ2-7, with TRBD1 as a possible D gene (5 bases). Germline-derived CDR1 and CDR2 are MDHEN and SYDVKM. The CDR3 consists of 14 residues. V was clipped by 2 bases and J by 3 bases, with 11 bases between them. CDR3 sequence (DNA): TGTGCCAGCAGTTTACAGGGCTACATCTACGAGCAGTACTTC. Translated: CASSLQGYIYEQYF.

The rearrangement joins TRBV19 to TRBJ2-4; D is undetermined. The CDR3 is 13 amino acids. The ends were cut back, 4 bases at V and 3 bases at J, with 7 bases in the middle. The germline CDR1 and CDR2 sequences are LNHDA and SQIVND (reference sequence). CDR3 DNA sequence: TGTGCCAGTAGTAGCCTAGTCAAAAACATTCAGTACTTC. Its translation is CASSSLVKNIQYF.

The V gene is TRBV20-1, the J gene TRBJ1-2; the D gene is possibly TRBD1 (5 bases). CDR1 DFQATT and CDR2 SNEGSKA come from the germline V gene (reference sequence). V was pared by 4 bases and J by 6 bases, with 6 bases between. This CDR3 is 10 amino acids long. The CDR3 region is CSAKGNGYTF. In nucleotides, the CDR3 is TGCAGTGCTAAGGGGAATGGCTACACCTTC.

The rearrangement links TRBV29-1 to TRBJ2-1; D is possibly TRBD2 (5 bases). Trimming removed 3 bases at V and 5 bases at J, with 23 bases between. Germline CDR1 SQVTM, CDR2 ANQGSEA. CDR3 length: 17 amino acids. DNA for the CDR3: TGCAGCGTTGACGGGCGGGCGGGTCCCGGGCCCAACAATGAGCAGTTCTTC. Translation gives CSVDGRAGPGPNNEQFF.

This chain uses TRBV7-9 with TRBJ2-7, with 9 positions matching TRBD1. Trimming took 4 bases from V and 5 from J; bases not matched to a gene: 6. From germline, CDR1 is SEHNR and CDR2 FQNEAQ (reference sequence). The CDR3 contains 14 residues. CDR3 residues: CASSSWTGAHEQYF. Here the CDR3 DNA reads TGTGCCAGCAGCTCCTGGACAGGGGCCCACGAGCAGTACTTC.

The chain carries TRBV5-1 and TRBJ2-2, with D possibly being TRBD2 (6 bases). The V gene's germline CDR1 is SGHRS and CDR2 YFSETQ. The CDR3 is 13 amino acids. The ends were cut back, 7 bases at V and 2 bases at J, with 9 bases in the middle. The CDR3 sequence: CASLSGNTGELFF. CDR3 coding DNA: TGCGCCAGCCTTAGCGGAAACACCGGGGAGCTGTTTTTT.

V is TRBV19 and J is TRBJ2-1; 9 bases fit TRBD1. V dropped 4 bases and J dropped 8; count of bases not matched to a gene: 9. The CDR3 totals 15 residues. CDR1 is LNHDA, CDR2 SQIVND, per germline (reference sequence). Here the CDR3 DNA reads TGTGCCAGTAGTACTGCCGGGACAGGGATAGATGAGCAGTTCTTC. It translates to CASSTAGTGIDEQFF.

The chain joins TRBV6-4 to TRBJ2-2; 9 bases map to TRBD2. CDR1 is MRHNA, CDR2 SNTAGT, per germline. Unmatched junction bases numbered 3, after V lost 7 bases and J lost 6 bases. CDR3 length equals 13 residues. The CDR3: CASTGGRAGELFF. Written as DNA, the CDR3 is TGTGCCAGCACGGGCGGGAGGGCCGGGGAGCTGTTTTTT.

The rearrangement joins TRBV2 to TRBJ2-2, with 9 bases fitting TRBD2. With 6 bases clipped from V and 1 base from J, the junction kept 3 bases outside the gene matches. The CDR3 length is 15 residues. The germline V gene has CDR1 SNHLY and CDR2 FYNNEI. CDR3 DNA: TGTGCCAGCAGGGGGACTAGCCTGAACACCGGGGAGCTGTTTTTT. Translated: CASRGTSLNTGELFF.

The gene calls are TRBV28 and TRBJ1-4; D unresolved. Germline loops: CDR1 MDHEN, CDR2 SYDVKM. The ends were cut back, 6 bases at V and 2 bases at J, with 10 bases in the middle. The CDR3 length is 14 residues. The CDR3 region is CASSKAGTNEKLFF. CDR3 coding DNA: TGTGCCAGCAGCAAAGCCGGGACTAATGAAAAACTGTTTTTT.

The rearrangement joins TRBV6-6 to TRBJ2-5; weak D call: TRBD1 (6 bases). The CDR3 totals 11 residues. The germline gives CDR1 MNHNY, CDR2 SVGAGI (reference sequence). Trimming shortened V by 7 bases and J by 5 bases, and 8 bases separated the two germline ends. CDR3: CASTQGETQYF. Here the CDR3 DNA reads TGTGCCAGCACCCAGGGGGAGACCCAGTACTTC.

The genes are TRBV2 and TRBJ2-1; D is possibly TRBD2 (5 bases). The CDR3 is 13 amino acids. Trimming pared 8 bases from V and 4 bases from J, leaving 12 bases between. Germline lookup yields CDR1 SNHLY and CDR2 FYNNEI. CDR3 sequence reads: CASGSTGYNEQFF. CDR3 nucleotide sequence: TGTGCCAGCGGGTCGACGGGGTACAATGAGCAGTTCTTC.

The chain has TRBV5-4 and TRBJ1-1; D is ambiguous. V gave up 6 bases and J gave up 0 bases, with 12 bases separating them. This CDR3 spans 14 amino acids. Germline CDR1 and CDR2: SGHNT and YYREEE (reference sequence). The CDR3 region has the DNA TGTGCCAGCACCCCGAGTCCTATGAACACTGAAGCTTTCTTT. It yields the protein CASTPSPMNTEAFF. Supplemented by reference TRBV5-4 and TRBJ1-1, the full variable domain reads ETGVTQSPTHLIKTRGQQVTLRCSSQSGHNTVSWYQQALGQGPQFIFQYYREEENGRGNFPPRFSGLQFPNYSSELNVNALELDDSALYLCASTPSPMNTEAFFGQGTRLTVV.

This clone was seen more than once but under ten times. The chain joins TRBV15 to TRBJ2-1, with 14 bases that match TRBD2. V lost 3 bases and J lost 4; bases outside the gene matches: 17. CDR1 and CDR2 from the germline V gene are LNHNV and YYDKDF (reference sequence). The CDR3 covers 21 residues. This CDR3 is CATSSTKLGTSGSWGYNEQFF. The CDR3 bases are TGTGCCACCAGCAGTACTAAACTTGGGACTAGCGGGAGTTGGGGGTACAATGAGCAGTTCTTC.

The chain links TRBV5-6 to TRBJ2-7, with TRBD1 matching over 7 bases. CDR3 size: 13 residues. Germline lookup yields CDR1 SGHDT and CDR2 YYEEEE. The V and J ends lost 7 bases and 0 bases, in that order; junction bases with no gene match: 4. CDR3 sequence: CASGDSRSYEQYF. The CDR3, as DNA: TGTGCCAGCGGGGACAGCCGCTCCTACGAGCAGTACTTC.

The V call is TRBV2, the J call TRBJ2-3, with D perhaps matching TRBD2 (6 bases). CDR1 and CDR2 from the germline V gene are SNHLY and FYNNEI. This CDR3 has 17 residues. V was clipped by 3 bases and J by 0 bases, with 16 bases between them. Here the CDR3 DNA reads TGTGCCAGCAGTGATGAGGGCACTAGCAGAAGCACAGATACGCAGTATTTT. Its translation: CASSDEGTSRSTDTQYF.

J is TRBJ2-7 and V is TRBV28; D remains unclear. Deletions cut 8 bases from V and 2 bases from J, with 16 bases between. Per the germline V gene, CDR1 is MDHEN and CDR2 is SYDVKM. The CDR3 covers 14 residues. In DNA form, the CDR3 reads TGTGCCAGCGGATACATGACAACTCCCTACGAGCAGTACTTC. Its translation is CASGYMTTPYEQYF.

The rearrangement links TRBV5-1 to TRBJ2-7; the match to TRBD2 covers 10 bases. In germline, CDR1 is SGHRS, CDR2 YFSETQ. The CDR3 sequence is 17 residues long. The trim removed 0 bases at V and 4 bases at J, leaving 10 bases unmatched. The CDR3 DNA sequence: TGCGCCAGCAGCTTGGGCGCTAGCGGGGGCCGGGGGTACGAGCAGTACTTC. This sequence encodes CASSLGASGGRGYEQYF.